A selection of T cell receptor beta chains follows, all from one sample in a study of molecular identifiers for immune sequencing clone quantification. TCRdb passed the PCR reads through MiXCR, listing each CDR3 protein once. Here the sample spans a few hundred thousand distinct CDR3 sequences, about a fifth being singletons. Input material: naive CD8+ T cells from blood, with Jurkat cell RNA spiked in. The receptors stem from a human donor in good health. Some libraries in this study had Jurkat cell RNA spiked in. CDR3s include the opening cysteine and the closing phenylalanine or tryptophan.

TRBJ2-5 | TRBV29-1 | CSVLGGRLDVMETQYF
TRBJ1-2 | TRBV4-3 | CASSQGASYSENGYTF
TRBJ2-3 | TRBV7-2 | CASSMTSGGADTQYF
TRBJ2-1 | TRBV13 | CASSFYPSGGYSEQFF
TRBJ2-1 | TRBV9 | CASSISGVSSYNEQFF
TRBJ2-1 | TRBV11-2 | CASSFWGEGYNEQFF
TRBJ2-7 | TRBV20-1 | CSARDVNPGTVAAYEQYF
TRBJ1-5 | TRBV4-1 | CASSLRPGRDYSNQPQHF
TRBJ2-1 | TRBV12-3/TRBV12-4 | CASTILPGGYNEQFF
TRBJ2-7 | TRBV27 | CASGTGDATYEQYF
TRBJ2-5 | TRBV12-3/TRBV12-4 | CASTGTAGTQYF
TRBJ1-5 | TRBV6-5 | CASSYLGTGVNQPQHF
TRBJ2-5 | TRBV12-3/TRBV12-4 | CASSPRGDRLFQETQYF
TRBJ2-1 | TRBV30 | CAWSPSNLNEQFF
TRBJ1-6 | TRBV11-2 | CASSFGGILYNSPLHF
TRBJ1-3 | TRBV20-1 | CSARDLVDSGNTIYF
TRBJ2-5 | TRBV7-8 | CASSLVGGGETQYF
TRBJ2-2 | TRBV30 | CAWSRQGGTGELFF
TRBJ2-7 | TRBV6-2/TRBV6-3 | CASSPNTGYYEQYF
TRBJ2-2 | TRBV3-1 | CASSPFGGYNTGELFF